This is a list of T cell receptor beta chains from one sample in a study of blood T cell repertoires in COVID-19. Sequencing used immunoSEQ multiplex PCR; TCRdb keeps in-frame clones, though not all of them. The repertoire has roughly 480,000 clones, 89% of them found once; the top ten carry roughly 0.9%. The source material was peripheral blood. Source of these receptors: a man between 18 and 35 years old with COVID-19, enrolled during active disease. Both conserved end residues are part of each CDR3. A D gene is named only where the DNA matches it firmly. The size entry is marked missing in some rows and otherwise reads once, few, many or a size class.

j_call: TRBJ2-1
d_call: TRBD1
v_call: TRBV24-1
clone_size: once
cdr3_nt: TGTGCCACCAGTGGCGGGACAGGCTCCTACAATGAGCAGTTCTTC
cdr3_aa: CATSGGTGSYNEQFF

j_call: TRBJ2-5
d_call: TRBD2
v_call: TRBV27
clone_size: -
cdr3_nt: TGTGCCAGCAGTTTATCCACTAGCGGGGAGACCCAGTACTTC
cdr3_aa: CASSLSTSGETQYF

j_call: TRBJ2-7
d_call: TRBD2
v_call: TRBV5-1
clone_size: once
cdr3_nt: TGCGCCAGCAGCGAAGGCGGGGGGGCCTACGAGCAGTACTTC
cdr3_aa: CASSEGGGAYEQYF

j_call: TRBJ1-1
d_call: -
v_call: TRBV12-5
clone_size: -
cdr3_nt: TGTGCTAGTGGTTTGAATGGGGGCCTCACTGAAGCTTTCTTT
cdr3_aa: CASGLNGGLTEAFF

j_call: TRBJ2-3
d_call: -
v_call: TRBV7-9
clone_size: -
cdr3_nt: TGTGCCAGCAGCTTAATGGGCATTGGCACAGATACGCAGTATTTT
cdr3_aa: CASSLMGIGTDTQYF

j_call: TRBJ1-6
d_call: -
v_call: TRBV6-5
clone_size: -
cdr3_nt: TGTGCCAGCAGTTACGTCAGGGTGGGAAATTCACCCCTCCACTTT
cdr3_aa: CASSYVRVGNSPLHF

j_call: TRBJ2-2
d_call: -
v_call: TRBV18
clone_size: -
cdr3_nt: TGTGCCAGCTCACCACTCCTCAACACCGGGGAGCTGTTTTTT
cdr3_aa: CASSPLLNTGELFF

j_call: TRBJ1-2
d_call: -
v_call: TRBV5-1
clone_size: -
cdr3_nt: TGCGCCAGCAGCTTGAACAGAAGAGATGGCTACACCTTC
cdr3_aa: CASSLNRRDGYTF

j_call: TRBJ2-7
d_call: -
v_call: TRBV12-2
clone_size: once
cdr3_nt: TGTGCAAGTCGCTTACCACAGGGAAGAACCTACGAGCAGTACTTC
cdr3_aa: CASRLPQGRTYEQYF

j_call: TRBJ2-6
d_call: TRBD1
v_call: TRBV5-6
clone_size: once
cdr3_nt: TGTGCCAGCAGCTTGGACACAGGGGGGTTTGCTGGGGCCAACGTCCTGACTTTC
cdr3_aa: CASSLDTGGFAGANVLTF

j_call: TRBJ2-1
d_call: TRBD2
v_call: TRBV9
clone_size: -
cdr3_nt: TGTGCCAGCAGCGTAGCCGGATCCCTAGCGGCTGAGAGCTCCTACAATGAGCAGTTCTTC
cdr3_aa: CASSVAGSLAAESSYNEQFF